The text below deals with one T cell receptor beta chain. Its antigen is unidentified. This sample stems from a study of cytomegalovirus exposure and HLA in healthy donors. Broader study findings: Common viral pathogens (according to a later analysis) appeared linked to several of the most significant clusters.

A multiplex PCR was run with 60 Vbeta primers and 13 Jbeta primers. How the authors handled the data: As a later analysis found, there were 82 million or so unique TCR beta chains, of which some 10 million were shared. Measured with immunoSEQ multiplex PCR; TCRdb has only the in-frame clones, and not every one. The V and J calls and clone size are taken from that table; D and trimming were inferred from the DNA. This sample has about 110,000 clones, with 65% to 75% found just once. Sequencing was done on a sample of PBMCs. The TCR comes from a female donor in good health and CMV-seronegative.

The CDR3: CASSPNSGSVETQYF. The CDR3 bases are TGTGCCAGCAGCCCAAATTCCGGTTCCGTCGAGACCCAGTACTTC. The rearrangement joins TRBV7-3 to TRBJ2-5; D gene uncertain. The germline CDR1 and CDR2 sequences are SGHTA and FQGTGA. V shed 5 bases and J shed 5 bases, with 18 bases lying between them. The CDR3 has 15 amino acids.